Listed below are T cell receptor beta chains from one sample, sequenced in a study of regulatory T cells in long-lasting Graves disease. TCRdb itself ran the multiplex PCR reads through MiXCR, one entry per CDR3 protein. The table shows about 340,000 distinct CDR3 sequences, with roughly a fifth occurring only once. Sample: peripheral blood mononuclear cells (PBMCs), taken when the disease was refractory, from a patient treated with antithyroid drugs. The receptors come from a female donor with Graves disease. The CDR3 runs from the conserved cysteine through the conserved F or W. Fields, in order: D gene, clone size, J gene, V gene, CDR3 protein, CDR3 DNA. A D gene is named only where the DNA matches it firmly. The size of a clone is reported for some rows only, either as once, few or many, or as a class for expanded clones.

D gene: -; clone size: -; J gene: TRBJ1-1; V gene: TRBV28; CDR3 protein: CASTPSGGTNTEAFF; CDR3 DNA: TGTGCCAGCACCCCCTCGGGGGGCACGAACACTGAAGCTTTCTTT
D gene: -; clone size: -; J gene: TRBJ1-1; V gene: TRBV7-2; CDR3 protein: CASSLEYRALEAFF; CDR3 DNA: TGTGCCAGCAGCTTAGAATACAGGGCCCTTGAAGCTTTCTTT
D gene: TRBD2; clone size: -; J gene: TRBJ2-7; V gene: TRBV18; CDR3 protein: CASSPPTSGMDEQYF; CDR3 DNA: TGTGCCAGCTCACCACCTACTAGCGGGATGGACGAGCAGTACTTC
D gene: -; clone size: -; J gene: TRBJ1-4; V gene: TRBV28; CDR3 protein: CASSLGGQGRREKLFF; CDR3 DNA: TGTGCCAGCAGTTTAGGGGGGCAGGGCCGTCGGGAAAAACTGTTTTTT
D gene: -; clone size: many; J gene: TRBJ1-2; V gene: TRBV5-1; CDR3 protein: CASGSGTSNGYTF; CDR3 DNA: TGCGCCAGTGGGAGCGGGACCTCCAATGGCTACACCTTC
D gene: -; clone size: few; J gene: TRBJ2-7; V gene: TRBV4-1; CDR3 protein: CASSLKRLGNEQYF; CDR3 DNA: TGCGCCAGCAGCTTAAAACGTCTGGGAAACGAGCAGTACTTC
D gene: TRBD2; clone size: -; J gene: TRBJ2-1; V gene: TRBV24-1; CDR3 protein: CATSDRTSGRLAEQFF; CDR3 DNA: TGTGCCACCAGTGACCGAACTAGCGGGAGGCTCGCTGAGCAGTTCTTC
D gene: TRBD2; clone size: few; J gene: TRBJ2-2; V gene: TRBV19; CDR3 protein: CASRRLAGGLANTGELFF; CDR3 DNA: TGTGCCAGCCGCCGGCTAGCGGGGGGACTCGCGAACACCGGGGAGCTGTTTTTT
D gene: TRBD2; clone size: few; J gene: TRBJ2-7; V gene: TRBV30; CDR3 protein: CAWKLAGEQYF; CDR3 DNA: TGTGCCTGGAAACTAGCGGGGGAGCAGTACTTC
D gene: -; clone size: many; J gene: TRBJ1-1; V gene: TRBV30; CDR3 protein: CAWSVAPVDSEAFF; CDR3 DNA: TGTGCCTGGAGTGTAGCGCCAGTGGACAGTGAAGCTTTCTTT
D gene: -; clone size: few; J gene: TRBJ2-6; V gene: TRBV6-9; CDR3 protein: CASSYVDTGANVLTF; CDR3 DNA: TGTGCCAGCAGTTACGTCGATACTGGGGCCAACGTCCTGACTTTC
D gene: -; clone size: -; J gene: TRBJ1-1; V gene: TRBV11-3; CDR3 protein: CASSLTGQAEAFF; CDR3 DNA: TGTGCCAGCAGCTTAACGGGGCAAGCTGAAGCTTTCTTT
D gene: -; clone size: many; J gene: TRBJ1-1; V gene: TRBV25-1; CDR3 protein: CASQDGGFGTEAFF; CDR3 DNA: TGTGCCAGCCAAGATGGGGGGTTTGGCACTGAAGCTTTCTTT
D gene: TRBD1; clone size: -; J gene: TRBJ2-1; V gene: TRBV6-1; CDR3 protein: CASRLLRDRAANEQFF; CDR3 DNA: TGTGCCAGCAGACTTCTCCGGGACAGGGCCGCTAATGAGCAGTTCTTC
D gene: -; clone size: once; J gene: TRBJ1-1; V gene: TRBV5-1; CDR3 protein: CASSSVGAHVSADTEAFF; CDR3 DNA: TGCGCCAGCAGCTCGGTTGGGGCTCATGTTTCTGCTGACACTGAAGCTTTCTTT
D gene: -; clone size: few; J gene: TRBJ2-7; V gene: TRBV20-1; CDR3 protein: CSARGRVQFYEQYF; CDR3 DNA: TGCAGTGCTAGGGGGCGGGTACAGTTTTACGAGCAGTACTTC
D gene: -; clone size: -; J gene: TRBJ2-3; V gene: TRBV28; CDR3 protein: CASSFPDPSEDTQYF; CDR3 DNA: TGTGCCAGCAGTTTCCCGGACCCGAGCGAAGATACGCAGTATTTT
D gene: -; clone size: few; J gene: TRBJ2-5; V gene: TRBV30; CDR3 protein: CAWSVPPETQYF; CDR3 DNA: TGTGCCTGGAGTGTACCACCCGAGACCCAGTACTTC